This TCR beta chain was observed in a study of shared clonotypes between healthy human individuals. CD45RO-negative CD8 cells positively selected for CCR7 made up the naive population, which excluded terminally differentiated effector memory CD45RA+ cells. Study outcomes and limitations: Compared with clonotypes that all four donors shared, non-shared clonotypes had lower generation probabilities. Investigators collected only blood, and repertoires in tissues likely differ. Naive CD4 clonotypes were shared across several donors at roughly 5%.

Trimming cost V 6 bases and J 6 bases; bases outside gene matches: 9. The CDR3 totals 15 residues. Germline values: CDR1 KGHSH, CDR2 LQKENI. Assay: immunoSEQ multiplex PCR; the TCRdb copy retains only in-frame clones and omits some. The data contain hundreds of thousands of clones, about 91% of them seen just once; the ten biggest clones take up roughly 22%. Concerning this clone itself: Its antigen is currently unknown.

The sequenced material came from naive CD8+ T cells sorted from blood. This clonotype was sampled from a man aged 25-40 years in good health. The chain carries TRBV18 and TRBJ2-1; 9 bases are shared with TRBD2. The CDR3 protein is CASSPSAGGSNEQFF. The CDR3 bases are TGTGCCAGCTCCCCATCGGCGGGAGGGTCCAATGAGCAGTTCTTC.